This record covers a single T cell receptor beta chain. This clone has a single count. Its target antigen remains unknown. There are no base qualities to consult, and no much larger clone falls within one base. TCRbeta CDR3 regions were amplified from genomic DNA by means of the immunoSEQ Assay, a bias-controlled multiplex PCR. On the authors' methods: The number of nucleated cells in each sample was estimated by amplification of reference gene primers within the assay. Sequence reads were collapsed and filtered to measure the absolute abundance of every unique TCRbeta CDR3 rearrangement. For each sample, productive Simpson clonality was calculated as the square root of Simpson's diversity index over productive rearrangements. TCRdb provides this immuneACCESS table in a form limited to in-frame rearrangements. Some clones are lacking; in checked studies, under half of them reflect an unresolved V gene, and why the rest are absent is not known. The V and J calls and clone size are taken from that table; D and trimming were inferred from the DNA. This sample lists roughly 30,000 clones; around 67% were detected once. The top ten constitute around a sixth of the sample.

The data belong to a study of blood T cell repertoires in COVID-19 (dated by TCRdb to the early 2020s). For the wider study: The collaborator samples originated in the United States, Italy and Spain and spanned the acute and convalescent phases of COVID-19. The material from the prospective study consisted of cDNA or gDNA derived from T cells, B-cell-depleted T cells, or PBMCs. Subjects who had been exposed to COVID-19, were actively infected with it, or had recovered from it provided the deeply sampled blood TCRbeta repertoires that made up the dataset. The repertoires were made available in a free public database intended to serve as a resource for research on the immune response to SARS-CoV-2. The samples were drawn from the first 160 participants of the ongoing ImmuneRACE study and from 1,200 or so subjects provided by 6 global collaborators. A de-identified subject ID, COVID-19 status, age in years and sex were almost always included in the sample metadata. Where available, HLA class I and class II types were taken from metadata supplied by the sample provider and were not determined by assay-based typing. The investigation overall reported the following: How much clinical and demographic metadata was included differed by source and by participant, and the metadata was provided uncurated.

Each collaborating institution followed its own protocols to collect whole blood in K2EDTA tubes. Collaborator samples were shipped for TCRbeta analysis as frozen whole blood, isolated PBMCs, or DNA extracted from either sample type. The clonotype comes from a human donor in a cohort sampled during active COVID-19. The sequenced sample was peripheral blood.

The CDR3 region: CASSILSVQPQHF. The bases are TGTGCCAGTAGTATTTTGAGCGTGCAGCCCCAGCATTTT. The sequence links TRBV19 to TRBJ1-5; the D gene remains uncertain. The CDR3 spans 13 residues, from the cysteine through the phenylalanine. Left in the record is the CDR3 DNA by itself, 39 bases read in frame from the first base. Sequences LNHDA (CDR1) and SQIVND (CDR2) are obtained from the germline V gene (reference sequence). Trimming removed 3 bases from V and 7 bases from J, leaving 10 bases between the germline ends.